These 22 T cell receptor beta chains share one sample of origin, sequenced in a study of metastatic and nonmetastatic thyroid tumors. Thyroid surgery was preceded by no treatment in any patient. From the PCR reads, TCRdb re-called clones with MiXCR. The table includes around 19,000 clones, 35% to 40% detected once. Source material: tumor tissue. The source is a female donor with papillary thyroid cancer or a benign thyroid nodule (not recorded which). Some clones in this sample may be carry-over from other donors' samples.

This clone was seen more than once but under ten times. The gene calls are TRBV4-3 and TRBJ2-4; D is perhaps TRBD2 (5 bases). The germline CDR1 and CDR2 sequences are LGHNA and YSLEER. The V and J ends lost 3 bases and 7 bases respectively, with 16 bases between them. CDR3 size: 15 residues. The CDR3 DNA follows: TGCGCCAGCAGCCAGGTCCCCGGGGAGAGCAACATTCAGTACTTC. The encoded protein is CASSQVPGESNIQYF.

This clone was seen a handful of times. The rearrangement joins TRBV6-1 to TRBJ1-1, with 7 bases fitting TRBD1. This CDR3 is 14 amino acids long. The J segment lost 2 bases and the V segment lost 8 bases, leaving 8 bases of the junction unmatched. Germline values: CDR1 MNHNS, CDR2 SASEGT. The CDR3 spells CASYPDRVNTEAFF. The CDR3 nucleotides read TGTGCCAGCTACCCTGACAGGGTTAACACTGAAGCTTTCTTT.

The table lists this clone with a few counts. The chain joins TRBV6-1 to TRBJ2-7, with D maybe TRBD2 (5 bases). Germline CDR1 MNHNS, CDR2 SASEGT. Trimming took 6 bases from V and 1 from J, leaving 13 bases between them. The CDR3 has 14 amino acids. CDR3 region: CASRRVSGSYEQYF. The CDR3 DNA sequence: TGTGCCAGCAGACGGGTGAGCGGATCCTACGAGCAGTACTTC.

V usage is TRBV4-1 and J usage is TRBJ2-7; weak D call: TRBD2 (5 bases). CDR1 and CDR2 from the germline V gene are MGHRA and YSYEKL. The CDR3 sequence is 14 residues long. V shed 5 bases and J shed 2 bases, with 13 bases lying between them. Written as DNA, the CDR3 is TGCGCCAGCAGCACCCTGGACGGGGCCTACGAGCAGTACTTC. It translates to CASSTLDGAYEQYF.

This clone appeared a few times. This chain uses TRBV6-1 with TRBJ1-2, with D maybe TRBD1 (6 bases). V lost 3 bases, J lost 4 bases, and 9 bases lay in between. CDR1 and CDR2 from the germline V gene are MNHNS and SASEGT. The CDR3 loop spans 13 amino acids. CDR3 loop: CASSEGGRYGYTF. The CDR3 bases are TGTGCCAGCAGTGAGGGGGGCCGCTATGGCTACACCTTC.

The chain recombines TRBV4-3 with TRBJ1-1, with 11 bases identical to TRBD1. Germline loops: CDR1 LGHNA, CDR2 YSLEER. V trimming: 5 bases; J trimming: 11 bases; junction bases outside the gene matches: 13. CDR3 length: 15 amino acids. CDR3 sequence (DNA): TGCGCCAGCAGCGAAGGGACAGGGGGAAAGGAGGGTGCTTTCTTT. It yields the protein CASSEGTGGKEGAFF.

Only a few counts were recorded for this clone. The CDR3 here is CASSEGSANYGYTF. The DNA for the CDR3 is TGTGCCAGCAGTGAAGGCTCGGCTAACTATGGCTACACCTTC. The genes are TRBV6-1 and TRBJ1-2, with D uncertain. The V and J ends lost 1 base and 0 bases respectively, with 6 bases between them. The CDR3 spans 14 residues. CDR1 MNHNS and CDR2 SASEGT come from the germline V gene.

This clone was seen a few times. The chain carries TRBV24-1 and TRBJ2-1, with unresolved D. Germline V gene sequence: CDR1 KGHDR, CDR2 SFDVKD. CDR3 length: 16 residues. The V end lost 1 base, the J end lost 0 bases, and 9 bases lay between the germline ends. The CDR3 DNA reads TGTGCCACCAGTGATTTTGAGGCAGGCTCCTACAATGAGCAGTTCTTC. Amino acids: CATSDFEAGSYNEQFF.

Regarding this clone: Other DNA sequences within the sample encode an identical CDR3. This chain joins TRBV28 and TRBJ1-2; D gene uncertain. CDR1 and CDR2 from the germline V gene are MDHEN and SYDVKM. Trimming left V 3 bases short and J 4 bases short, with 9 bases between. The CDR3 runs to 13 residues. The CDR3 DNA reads TGTGCCAGCAGTTTGGAAGGGCCCTATGGCTACACCTTC. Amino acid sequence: CASSLEGPYGYTF.

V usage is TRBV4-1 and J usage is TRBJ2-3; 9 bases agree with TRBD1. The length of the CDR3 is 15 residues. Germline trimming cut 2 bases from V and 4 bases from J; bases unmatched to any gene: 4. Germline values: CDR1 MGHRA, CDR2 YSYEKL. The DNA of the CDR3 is TGCGCCAGCAGCCAAATACAGGGGGCGGCAGATACGCAGTATTTT. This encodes CASSQIQGAADTQYF.

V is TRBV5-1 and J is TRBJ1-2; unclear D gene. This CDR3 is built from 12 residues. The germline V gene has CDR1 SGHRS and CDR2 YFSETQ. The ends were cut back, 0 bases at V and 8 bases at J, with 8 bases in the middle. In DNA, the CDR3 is TGCGCCAGCAGCTTGGGGGCCGGGGGCTACACCTTC. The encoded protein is CASSLGAGGYTF.

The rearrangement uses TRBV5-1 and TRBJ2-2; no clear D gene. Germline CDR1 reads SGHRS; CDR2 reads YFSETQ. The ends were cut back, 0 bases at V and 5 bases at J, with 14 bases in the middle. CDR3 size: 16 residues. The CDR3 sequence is CASSLEAARRTGELFF. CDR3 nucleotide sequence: TGCGCCAGCAGCTTGGAGGCCGCCCGTCGTACCGGGGAGCTGTTTTTT. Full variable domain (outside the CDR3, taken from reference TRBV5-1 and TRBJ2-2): KAGVTQTPRYLIKTRGQQVTLSCSPISGHRSVSWYQQTPGQGLQFLFEYFSETQRNKGNFPGRFSGRQFSNSRSEMNVSTLELGDSALYLCASSLEAARRTGELFFGEGSRLTVL.

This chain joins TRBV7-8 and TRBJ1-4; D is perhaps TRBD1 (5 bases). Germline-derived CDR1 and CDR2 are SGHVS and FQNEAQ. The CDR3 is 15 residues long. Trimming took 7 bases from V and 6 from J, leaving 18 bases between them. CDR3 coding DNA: TGTGCCAGCACCTTGAGGGGCCTCTCCTATGAAAAACTGTTTTTT. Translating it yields CASTLRGLSYEKLFF.

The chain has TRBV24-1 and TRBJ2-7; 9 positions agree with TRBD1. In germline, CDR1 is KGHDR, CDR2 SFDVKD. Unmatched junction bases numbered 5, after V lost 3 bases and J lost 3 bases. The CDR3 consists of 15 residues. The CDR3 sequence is CATSDTGQGRYEQYF. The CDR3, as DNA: TGTGCCACCAGTGATACCGGACAGGGGCGCTACGAGCAGTACTTC.

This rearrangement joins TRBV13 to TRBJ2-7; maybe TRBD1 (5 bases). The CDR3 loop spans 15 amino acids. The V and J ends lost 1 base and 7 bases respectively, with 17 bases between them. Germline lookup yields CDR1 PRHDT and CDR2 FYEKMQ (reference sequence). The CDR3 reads CASSLAQGMYVEQYF. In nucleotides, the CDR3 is TGTGCCAGCAGCTTAGCCCAGGGCATGTATGTGGAGCAGTACTTC. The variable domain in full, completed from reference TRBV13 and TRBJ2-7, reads AAGVIQSPRHLIKEKRETATLKCYPIPRHDTVYWYQQGPGQDPQFLISFYEKMQSDKGSIPDRFSAQQFSDYHSELNMSSLELGDSALYFCASSLAQGMYVEQYFGPGTRLTVT.

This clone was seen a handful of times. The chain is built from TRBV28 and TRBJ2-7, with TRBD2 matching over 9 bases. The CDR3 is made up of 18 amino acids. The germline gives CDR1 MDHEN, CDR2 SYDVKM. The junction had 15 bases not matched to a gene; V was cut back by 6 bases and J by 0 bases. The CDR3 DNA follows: TGTGCCAGCAGGTTTGTTTTAGGGCTAGCGGGAAGCTCCTACGAGCAGTACTTC. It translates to CASRFVLGLAGSSYEQYF.

The CDR3 DNA is TGTGCCAGCAGGGGGACCTCGGGTTCACCCCTCCACTTT. It codes for CASRGTSGSPLHF. The rearrangement uses TRBV2 and TRBJ1-6; perhaps TRBD1 as D (5 bases). Per the germline V gene, CDR1 is SNHLY and CDR2 is FYNNEI. CDR3 length: 13 residues. Deletions cut 6 bases from V and 9 bases from J, with 12 bases between.

The CDR3 is CASSRQPNQPQHF. CDR3 bases: TGTGCCAGCAGTCGACAGCCCAATCAGCCCCAGCATTTT. The V call is TRBV6-1, the J call TRBJ1-5, with D possibly matching TRBD1 (5 bases). Per germline, CDR1 MNHNS and CDR2 SASEGT. The CDR3 is made up of 13 amino acids. V lost 5 bases and J lost 3, with 8 bases in between.

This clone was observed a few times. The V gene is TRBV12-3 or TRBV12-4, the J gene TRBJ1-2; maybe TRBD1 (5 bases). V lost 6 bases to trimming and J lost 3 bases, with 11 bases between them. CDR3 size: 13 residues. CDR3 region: CASRDRGDYGYTF. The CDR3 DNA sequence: TGTGCCAGCAGGGATCGGGGCGACTATGGCTACACCTTC.

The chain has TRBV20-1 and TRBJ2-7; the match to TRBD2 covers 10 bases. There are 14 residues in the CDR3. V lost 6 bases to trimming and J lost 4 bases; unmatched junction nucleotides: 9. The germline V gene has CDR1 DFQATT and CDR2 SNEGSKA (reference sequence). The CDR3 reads CSALGLAAPYEQYF. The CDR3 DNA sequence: TGCAGTGCACTCGGACTAGCGGCGCCGTACGAGCAGTACTTC.

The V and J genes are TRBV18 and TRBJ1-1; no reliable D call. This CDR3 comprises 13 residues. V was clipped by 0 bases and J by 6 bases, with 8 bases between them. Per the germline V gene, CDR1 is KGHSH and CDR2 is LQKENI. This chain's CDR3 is CASSPPALAEAFF. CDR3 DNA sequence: TGTGCCAGCTCACCACCCGCCTTGGCTGAAGCTTTCTTT.

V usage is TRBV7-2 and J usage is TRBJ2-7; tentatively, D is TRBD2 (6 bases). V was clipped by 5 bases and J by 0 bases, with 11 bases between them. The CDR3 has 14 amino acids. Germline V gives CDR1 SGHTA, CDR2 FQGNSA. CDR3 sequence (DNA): TGTGCCAGCAGCCGGGACTCAAGCTCCTACGAGCAGTACTTC. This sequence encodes CASSRDSSSYEQYF.